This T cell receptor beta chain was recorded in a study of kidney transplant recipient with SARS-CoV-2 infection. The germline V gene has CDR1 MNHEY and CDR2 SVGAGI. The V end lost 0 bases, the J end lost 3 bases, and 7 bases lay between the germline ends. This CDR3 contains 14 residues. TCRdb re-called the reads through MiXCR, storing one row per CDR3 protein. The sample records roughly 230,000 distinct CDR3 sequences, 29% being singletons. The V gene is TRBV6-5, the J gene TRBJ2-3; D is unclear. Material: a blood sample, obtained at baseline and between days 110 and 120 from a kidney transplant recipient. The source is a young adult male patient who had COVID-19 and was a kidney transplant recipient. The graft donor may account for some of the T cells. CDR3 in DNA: TGTGCCAGCAGTTACTCTGGCGCAACAGATACGCAGTATTTT. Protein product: CASSYSGATDTQYF.